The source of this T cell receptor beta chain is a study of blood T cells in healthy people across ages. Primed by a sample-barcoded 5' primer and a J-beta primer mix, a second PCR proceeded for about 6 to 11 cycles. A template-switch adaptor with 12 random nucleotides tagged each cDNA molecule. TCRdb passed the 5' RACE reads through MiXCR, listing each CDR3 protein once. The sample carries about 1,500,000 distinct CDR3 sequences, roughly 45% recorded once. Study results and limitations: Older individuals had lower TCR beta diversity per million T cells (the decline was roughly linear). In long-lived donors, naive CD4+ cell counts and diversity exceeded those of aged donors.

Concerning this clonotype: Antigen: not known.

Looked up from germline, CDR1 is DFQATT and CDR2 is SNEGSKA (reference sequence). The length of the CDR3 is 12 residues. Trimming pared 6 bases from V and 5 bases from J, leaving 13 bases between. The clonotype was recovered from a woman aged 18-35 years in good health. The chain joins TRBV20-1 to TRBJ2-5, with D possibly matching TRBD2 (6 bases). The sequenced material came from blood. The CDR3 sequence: CSASRGLETQYF. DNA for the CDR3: TGCAGTGCCAGCCGGGGGTTGGAGACCCAGTACTTC.